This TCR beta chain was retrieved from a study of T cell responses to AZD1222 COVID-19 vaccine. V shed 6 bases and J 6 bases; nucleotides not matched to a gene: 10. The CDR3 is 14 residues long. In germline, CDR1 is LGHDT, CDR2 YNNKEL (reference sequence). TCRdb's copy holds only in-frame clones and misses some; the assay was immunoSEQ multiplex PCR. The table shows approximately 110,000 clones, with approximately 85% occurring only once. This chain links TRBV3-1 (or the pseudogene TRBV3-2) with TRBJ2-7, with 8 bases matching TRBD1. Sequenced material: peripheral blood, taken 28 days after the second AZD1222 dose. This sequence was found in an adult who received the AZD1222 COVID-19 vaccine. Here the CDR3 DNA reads TGTGCCAGCAGTCTCGACAGGGGTCTTATCGAGCAGTACTTC. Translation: CASSLDRGLIEQYF.